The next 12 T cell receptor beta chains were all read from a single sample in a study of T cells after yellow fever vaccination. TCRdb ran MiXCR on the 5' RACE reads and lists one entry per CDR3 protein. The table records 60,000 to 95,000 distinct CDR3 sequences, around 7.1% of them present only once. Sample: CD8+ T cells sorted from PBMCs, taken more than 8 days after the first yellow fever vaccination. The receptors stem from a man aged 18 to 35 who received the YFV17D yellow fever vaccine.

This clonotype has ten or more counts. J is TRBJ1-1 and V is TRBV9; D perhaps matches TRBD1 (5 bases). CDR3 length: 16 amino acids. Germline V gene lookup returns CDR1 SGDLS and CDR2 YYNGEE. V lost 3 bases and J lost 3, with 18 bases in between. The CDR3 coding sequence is TGTGCCAGCAGCGAGCCCTCAGAGACAGCGTACACTGAAGCTTTCTTT. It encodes CASSEPSETAYTEAFF.

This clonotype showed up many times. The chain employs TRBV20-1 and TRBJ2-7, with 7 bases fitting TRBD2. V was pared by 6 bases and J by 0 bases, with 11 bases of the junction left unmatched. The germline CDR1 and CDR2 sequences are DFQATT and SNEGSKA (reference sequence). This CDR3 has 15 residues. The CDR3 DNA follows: TGCAGTGCACCGGGACTATTAGCGGCCTCCTACGAGCAGTACGTC. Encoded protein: CSAPGLLAASYEQYV.

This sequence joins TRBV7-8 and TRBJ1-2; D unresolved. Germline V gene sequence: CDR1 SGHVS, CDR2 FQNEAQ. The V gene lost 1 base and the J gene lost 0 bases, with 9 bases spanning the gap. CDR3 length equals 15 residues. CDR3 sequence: CASSLVFGSNYGYTF. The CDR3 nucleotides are TGTGCCAGCAGCTTAGTTTTTGGGTCTAACTATGGCTACACCTTC. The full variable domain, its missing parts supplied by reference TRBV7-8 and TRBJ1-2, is GAGVSQSPRYKVAKRGQDVALRCDPISGHVSLFWYQQALGQGPEFLTYFQNEAQLDKSGLPSDRFFAERPEGSVSTLKIQRTQQEDSAVYLCASSLVFGSNYGYTFGSGTRLTVV.

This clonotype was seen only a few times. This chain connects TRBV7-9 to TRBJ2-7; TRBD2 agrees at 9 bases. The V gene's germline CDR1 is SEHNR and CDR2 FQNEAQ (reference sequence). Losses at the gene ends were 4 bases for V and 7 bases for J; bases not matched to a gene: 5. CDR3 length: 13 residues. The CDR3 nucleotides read TGTGCCAGCAGCTCATCCCTAGCGGGGGAGCAGTACGTC. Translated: CASSSSLAGEQYV.

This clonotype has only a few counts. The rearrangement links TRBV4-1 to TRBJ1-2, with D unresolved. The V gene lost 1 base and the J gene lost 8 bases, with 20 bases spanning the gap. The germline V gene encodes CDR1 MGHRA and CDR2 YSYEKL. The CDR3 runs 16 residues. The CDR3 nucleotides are TGCGCCAGCAGCCAAGTCATACCCAATTCCCTTTGGGGCTACACCTTC. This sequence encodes CASSQVIPNSLWGYTF.

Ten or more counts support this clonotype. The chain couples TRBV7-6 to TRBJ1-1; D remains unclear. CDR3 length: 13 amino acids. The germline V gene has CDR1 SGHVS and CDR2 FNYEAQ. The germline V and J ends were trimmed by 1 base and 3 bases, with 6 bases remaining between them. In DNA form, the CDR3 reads TGTGCCAGCAGCTTAGACTGGGACACTGAAGCTTTCTTT. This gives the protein CASSLDWDTEAFF.

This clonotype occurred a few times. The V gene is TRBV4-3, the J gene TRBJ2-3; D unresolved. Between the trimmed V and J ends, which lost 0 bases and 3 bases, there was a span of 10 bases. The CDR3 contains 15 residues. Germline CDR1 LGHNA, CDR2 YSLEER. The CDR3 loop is CASSQEVRLTDTQYF. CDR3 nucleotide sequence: TGCGCCAGCAGCCAAGAGGTCCGACTGACAGATACGCAGTATTTT.

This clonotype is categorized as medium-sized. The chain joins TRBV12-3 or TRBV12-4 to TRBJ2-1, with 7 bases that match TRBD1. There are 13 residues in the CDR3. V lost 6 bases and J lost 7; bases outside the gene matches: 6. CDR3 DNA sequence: TGTGCCAGCAGACAGGGGATCGGGAATGAGCAGTTCTTC. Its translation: CASRQGIGNEQFF.

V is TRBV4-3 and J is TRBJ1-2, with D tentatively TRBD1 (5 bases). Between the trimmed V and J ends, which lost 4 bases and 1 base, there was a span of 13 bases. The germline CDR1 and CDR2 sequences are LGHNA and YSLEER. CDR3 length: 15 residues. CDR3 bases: TGCGCCAGCAGCCCCGGTGGAGGGGATAACTATGGCTACACCTTC. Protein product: CASSPGGGDNYGYTF.

For the CDR3, the DNA is TGTGCCACCAGCATCCGGACAACTAATGAAAAACTGTTTTTT. Translating gives CATSIRTTNEKLFF. The chain joins TRBV15 to TRBJ1-4; D ambiguous. The V gene lost 4 bases and the J gene lost 0 bases, with 6 bases spanning the gap. CDR1 is LNHNV, CDR2 YYDKDF, per germline (reference sequence). The CDR3 loop spans 14 amino acids.

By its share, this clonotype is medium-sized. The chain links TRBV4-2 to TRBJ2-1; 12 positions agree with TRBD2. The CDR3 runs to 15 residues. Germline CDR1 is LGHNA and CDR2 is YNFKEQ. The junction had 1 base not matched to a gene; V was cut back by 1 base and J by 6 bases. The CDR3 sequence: CASSQASGGANEQFF. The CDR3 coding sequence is TGTGCCAGCAGCCAAGCTAGCGGGGGGGCCAATGAGCAGTTCTTC.

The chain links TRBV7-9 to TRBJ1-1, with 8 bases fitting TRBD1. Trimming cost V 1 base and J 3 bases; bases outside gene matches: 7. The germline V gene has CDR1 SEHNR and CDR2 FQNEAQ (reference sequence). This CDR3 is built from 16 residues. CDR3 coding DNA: TGTGCCAGCAGCTTAGTTGGACAGGGTTGGGACACTGAAGCTTTCTTT. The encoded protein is CASSLVGQGWDTEAFF.